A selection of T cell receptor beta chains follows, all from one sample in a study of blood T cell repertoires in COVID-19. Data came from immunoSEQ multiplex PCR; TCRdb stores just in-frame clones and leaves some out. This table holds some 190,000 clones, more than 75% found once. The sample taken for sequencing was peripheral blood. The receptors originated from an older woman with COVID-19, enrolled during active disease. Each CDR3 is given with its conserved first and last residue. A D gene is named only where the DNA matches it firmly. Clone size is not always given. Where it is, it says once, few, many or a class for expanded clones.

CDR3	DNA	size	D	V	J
CASRRTVYSNQPQHF	TGTGCCAGTAGACGGACAGTTTATAGCAATCAGCCCCAGCATTTT	.	.	TRBV19	TRBJ1-5
CAWGPSHLQGTDTQYF	TGTGCCTGGGGGCCTAGTCACTTACAAGGCACAGATACGCAGTATTTT	.	.	TRBV30	TRBJ2-3
CASTLNPYPGQGHMDTEAFF	TGTGCCAGTACCCTGAACCCCTACCCGGGACAGGGTCATATGGACACTGAAGCTTTCTTT	.	TRBD1	TRBV19	TRBJ1-1
CASSFLQGRDTGELFF	TGCGCCAGCAGCTTTCTACAGGGGCGGGACACCGGGGAGCTGTTTTTT	.	TRBD1	TRBV5-1	TRBJ2-2
CSVVGGNEKLFF	TGCAGCGTTGTGGGGGGGAATGAAAAACTGTTTTTT	.	.	TRBV29-1	TRBJ1-4
CASRPRTGRTHNEQFF	TGTGCCAGCAGACCCAGGACAGGGCGGACACACAATGAGCAGTTCTTC	.	TRBD1	TRBV27	TRBJ2-1
CASSQQGQAGNTIYF	TGTGCCAGCAGCCAACAGGGCCAGGCTGGAAACACCATATATTTT	.	.	TRBV3-1/TRBV3-2	TRBJ1-3
CASSLGQGAGEQFF	TGCGCCAGCAGCTTGGGTCAGGGGGCTGGGGAGCAGTTCTTC	.	TRBD1	TRBV5-1	TRBJ2-1
CASNRDIQYF	TGTGCCAGCAACCGGGACATTCAGTACTTC	.	.	TRBV21-1	TRBJ2-4
CASSQDRRASGSSYNEQFF	TGCGCCAGCAGCCAAGATCGAAGGGCTAGCGGGAGCTCCTACAATGAGCAGTTCTTC	few	TRBD2	TRBV4-1	TRBJ2-1
CASSNGLVGGGELFF	TGTGCCAGCAGCAACGGACTAGTGGGAGGGGGGGAGCTGTTTTTT	.	TRBD2	TRBV5-4	TRBJ2-2
CASTLGTGEWNEQFF	TGTGCCAGCACCCTGGGAACGGGAGAGTGGAATGAGCAGTTCTTC	.	.	TRBV9	TRBJ2-1
CASSPTGMFEKLFF	TGTGCCAGCTCACCGACCGGGATGTTTGAAAAACTGTTTTTT	.	.	TRBV18	TRBJ1-4
CASSIKRVNTEAFF	TGTGCCAGTAGTATAAAGCGCGTAAACACTGAAGCTTTCTTT	.	.	TRBV19	TRBJ1-1
CASSFQDRKAFF	TGTGCCAGCAGCTTTCAGGACAGGAAAGCTTTCTTT	.	TRBD1	TRBV14	TRBJ1-1
CASSLTANTEAFF	TGTGCCAGCAGCTTAACAGCGAACACTGAAGCTTTCTTT	few	.	TRBV11-2	TRBJ1-1
CASSAGGQAYEQYF	TGTGCCAGCAGCGCCGGAGGACAGGCCTACGAGCAGTACTTC	.	.	TRBV21-1	TRBJ2-7